One sample yielded the 2 T cell receptor beta chains listed below, sequenced in a study of T cell clonality in common variable immunodeficiency. Some clones are missing from TCRdb's copy, which holds only in-frame ones; the method was immunoSEQ multiplex PCR. The sample is made up of 45,000 to 55,000 clones, none counted only once. Sequenced input: peripheral blood mononuclear cells. These receptors originate from a person aged 18-69 years in good health.

This clone showed up many times. Incomplete CDR3 DNA: TGCAGTGCTACGGGTGGAGGCAATCAGCCC. Amino acid sequence: CSATGGGNQP. The full CDR3 protein reads CSATGGGNQPQHF. The chain combines TRBV20-1 with TRBJ1-5; D is unclear. The read terminates 3 residues before the CDR3 end, so the remaining end is supplied by the germline J gene. The CDR3 sequence is 13 residues long. Looked up from germline, CDR1 is DFQATT and CDR2 is SNEGSKA (reference sequence). The V end lost 4 bases, the J end lost 2 bases, and 9 bases lay between the germline ends.

This clone was found many times. The CDR3 goes on 3 residues after the read ends, and that part is filled in from the germline J gene. The V and J genes are TRBV4-2 and TRBJ2-3; 9 bases agree with TRBD2. Germline trimming cut 0 bases from V and 0 bases from J; bases unmatched to any gene: 1. CDR3 size: 16 residues. Looked up from germline, CDR1 is LGHNA and CDR2 is YNFKEQ. The CDR3 bases that were read are TGTGCCAGCAGCCAAGAAGCGGGAGGTAGCACAGATACG. Its translation is CASSQEAGGSTDT. The whole CDR3 sequence reads CASSQEAGGSTDTQYF.